The 20 T cell receptor beta chains in this list originate from one sample, sequenced in a study of blood T cell repertoires in COVID-19. The table came from immunoSEQ multiplex PCR; TCRdb's copy has only in-frame clones and leaves some out. Of some 340,000 clones listed, around 82% are singletons. The sample taken for sequencing was peripheral blood. Source of these receptors: a man aged 30 to 45 with active or convalescent COVID-19.

In regard to this clone: Other nucleotide sequences from this sample produce the same CDR3. The genes are TRBV27 and TRBJ1-1, with no clear D. This CDR3 region has 13 residues. The ends were cut back, 2 bases at V and 2 bases at J, with 6 bases in the middle. Germline CDR1 MNHEY, CDR2 SMNVEV (reference sequence). CDR3 coding DNA: TGTGCCAGCAGTTTACAGGTTAACACTGAAGCTTTCTTT. Protein sequence: CASSLQVNTEAFF.

The CDR3 loop is CASSKWADNQPQHF. For the CDR3, the DNA is TGTGCCAGCAGTAAGTGGGCTGACAATCAGCCCCAGCATTTT. This chain links TRBV6-5 with TRBJ1-5; no clear D. Trimming cost V 5 bases and J 3 bases, with 11 bases left between them. Germline V gene sequence: CDR1 MNHEY, CDR2 SVGAGI. There are 14 residues in the CDR3.

In this sample, this clone turned up a few times. The rearrangement uses TRBV5-4 and TRBJ1-2; TRBD1 agrees at 10 bases. The CDR3 contains 15 residues. Germline trimming cut 4 bases from V and 8 bases from J; bases unmatched to any gene: 11. CDR1 is SGHNT, CDR2 YYREEE, per germline (reference sequence). The CDR3 DNA reads as TGTGCCAGCAGCAACCCAGACAGGGGGCGCGGGGGCTACACCTTC. It codes for CASSNPDRGRGGYTF.

The chain combines TRBV21-1 with TRBJ1-5; TRBD1 is the table's D call and was not checked against the DNA. TRBV21-1 is a recognized pseudogene. The CDR3 covers 16 residues. The CDR3 DNA reads TGTGCCAGCAGCAAAAAATCCCCACAGGGAGATCAGCCCCAGCATTTT. Encoded protein: CASSKKSPQGDQPQHF.

This chain connects TRBV15 to TRBJ2-4, with D perhaps matching TRBD2 (5 bases). With 5 bases removed from V and 5 bases from J, the gap between germline ends came to 22 bases. Per the germline V gene, CDR1 is LNHNV and CDR2 is YYDKDF (reference sequence). The CDR3 runs 17 residues. The CDR3 coding sequence is TGTGCCACCAGCCCCGTCGGCGGCTGGGGAGAGGAAAACATTCAGTACTTC. It yields the protein CATSPVGGWGEENIQYF.

About this clone: The junction does not match germline at one end; this may be a read error. This chain's CDR3 is CASSTRTGPKDF. In DNA, the CDR3 is TGTGCCAGCAGTACCCGGACAGGGCCCAAGGACTTC. This chain joins TRBV6-5 and TRBJ2-7; TRBD1 agrees at 8 bases. The length of the CDR3 is 12 residues. Germline assignment: CDR1 MNHEY and CDR2 SVGAGI.

J is TRBJ2-1 and V is TRBV9, with 7 bases matching TRBD2. The CDR3 length is 12 residues. J lost 7 bases, V lost 3 bases, and 1 base had no gene match. The germline CDR1 and CDR2 sequences are SGDLS and YYNGEE. CDR3 in amino acids: CASSGSGNEQFF. CDR3 sequence (DNA): TGTGCCAGCAGCGGTAGCGGGAATGAGCAGTTCTTC.

This rearrangement joins TRBV7-9 to TRBJ2-7; 7 nucleotides match TRBD1. The germline V gene has CDR1 SEHNR and CDR2 FQNEAQ (reference sequence). This CDR3 contains 15 residues. The V gene end was trimmed by 1 base and the J gene end by 0 bases; junction bases not matched to a gene: 3. The CDR3 bases are TGTGCCAGCAGCTTAGGTTGGGACAGCTCCTACGAGCAGTACTTC. Its protein is CASSLGWDSSYEQYF.

CDR3 loop: CATSEAAGETNTGELFF. CDR3 nucleotide sequence: TGTGCCACCAGCGAGGCGGCAGGGGAAACGAACACCGGGGAGCTGTTTTTT. V gene TRBV24-1 combines with J gene TRBJ2-2; weak D call: TRBD1 (6 bases). The ends were cut back, 7 bases at V and 0 bases at J, with 17 bases in the middle. CDR3 length equals 17 residues. From germline, CDR1 is KGHDR and CDR2 SFDVKD.

The CDR3 region is CAISESSRPSGEKLFF. The CDR3 nucleotides read TGTGCCATCAGTGAGTCTTCCAGGCCCTCAGGTGAAAAACTGTTTTTT. The chain links TRBV10-3 to TRBJ1-4; D not certain. The CDR3 length is 16 residues. With 0 bases removed from V and 7 bases from J, the gap between germline ends came to 15 bases. Germline V gene sequence: CDR1 ENHRY, CDR2 SYGVKD.

This clone was seen more than once but under ten times. The CDR3 protein is CASSSLGGVDQPQHF. Written as DNA, the CDR3 is TGTGCCAGCAGTTCTTTAGGGGGCGTCGATCAGCCCCAGCATTTT. The chain joins TRBV6-5 to TRBJ1-5; 7 bases line up with TRBD1. Germline lookup yields CDR1 MNHEY and CDR2 SVGAGI. The length of the CDR3 is 15 residues. J lost 5 bases, V lost 4 bases, and 8 bases had no gene match.

The J gene is TRBJ2-3, the V gene TRBV19, with a weak D call TRBD2 (6 bases). Between the trimmed V and J ends, which lost 3 bases and 6 bases, there was a span of 19 bases. Germline V gives CDR1 LNHDA, CDR2 SQIVND (reference sequence). CDR3 length equals 16 residues. The chain's CDR3 is CASSMVGGPTGDTQYF. The CDR3 DNA sequence: TGTGCCAGTAGTATGGTGGGGGGACCTACGGGGGATACGCAGTATTTT.

This sequence joins TRBV5-4 and TRBJ1-2, with 7 bases fitting TRBD1. V lost 2 bases to trimming and J lost 6 bases; unmatched junction nucleotides: 13. The CDR3 totals 16 residues. CDR1 and CDR2 (germline): SGHNT, YYREEE (reference sequence). CDR3: CASSFGGTVLGDGYTF. The DNA of the CDR3 is TGTGCCAGCAGCTTCGGCGGGACAGTCCTTGGGGATGGCTACACCTTC.

The rearrangement links TRBV6-5 to TRBJ2-1, with D possibly TRBD1 on 6 matching bases. Looked up from germline, CDR1 is MNHEY and CDR2 is SVGAGI. V was shortened by 5 bases and J by 6 bases, with 17 bases between the two germline ends. This CDR3 comprises 15 residues. DNA for the CDR3: TGTGCCAGCAGTCAGCCAGGGGTTGGGGGCAATGAGCAGTTCTTC. It encodes CASSQPGVGGNEQFF.

This chain links TRBV7-8 with TRBJ2-1; possibly TRBD2 for D (6 bases). V was shortened by 2 bases and J by 4 bases, with 18 bases between the two germline ends. In germline, CDR1 is SGHVS, CDR2 FQNEAQ. This CDR3 region has 17 residues. In DNA form, the CDR3 reads TGTGCCAGCAGCTTACGAGCGGTCCTAGGAGGGTACAATGAGCAGTTCTTC. Protein sequence: CASSLRAVLGGYNEQFF.

The chain joins TRBV11-3 to TRBJ2-3; 12 nucleotides match TRBD2. Germline-derived CDR1 and CDR2 are SGHNT and YENEEA. This CDR3 contains 16 residues. Trimming took 5 bases from V and 5 from J; bases not matched to a gene: 8. CDR3 sequence (DNA): TGTGCCAGCAGCCACGGACTAGCGGGGCGGAAAGATACGCAGTATTTT. Translating gives CASSHGLAGRKDTQYF.

The chain has TRBV29-1 and TRBJ2-5, with 7 bases aligning to TRBD2. With 1 base clipped from V and 4 bases from J, the junction kept 9 bases outside the gene matches. CDR1 and CDR2 from the germline V gene are SQVTM and ANQGSEA. The CDR3 covers 15 residues. The DNA of the CDR3 is TGCAGCGTTGAAGGGGGTCTAGCGGCCAGAGAGACCCAGTACTTC. Encoded protein: CSVEGGLAARETQYF.

This chain joins TRBV29-1 and TRBJ1-2, with D perhaps TRBD1 (5 bases). The germline gives CDR1 SQVTM, CDR2 ANQGSEA. Trimming removed 0 bases at V and 1 base at J, with 9 bases between. The CDR3 has 14 residues. CDR3 in DNA: TGCAGCGTTGAAGATAAGGGGCTTAACTATGGCTACACCTTC. It yields the protein CSVEDKGLNYGYTF.

This clone turned up a few times. The chain links TRBV27 to TRBJ1-6; a possible D gene is TRBD1 (5 bases). The germline V gene has CDR1 MNHEY and CDR2 SMNVEV (reference sequence). The length of the CDR3 is 16 residues. V gave up 5 bases and J gave up 7 bases, with 18 bases separating them. The CDR3 nucleotides are TGTGCCAGCAGTCACGGGACTACTTCACCGAATTCACCCCTCCACTTT. Amino acids: CASSHGTTSPNSPLHF.

This clone was seen once. The V gene is TRBV5-6, the J gene TRBJ1-5, with D perhaps TRBD1 (6 bases). The CDR3 is made up of 14 amino acids. V lost 4 bases and J 3 bases, leaving 11 bases between the germline ends. Looked up from germline, CDR1 is SGHDT and CDR2 is YYEEEE. In DNA form, the CDR3 reads TGTGCCAGCAGCCACGGGACACCCAATCAGCCCCAGCATTTT. Protein sequence: CASSHGTPNQPQHF.